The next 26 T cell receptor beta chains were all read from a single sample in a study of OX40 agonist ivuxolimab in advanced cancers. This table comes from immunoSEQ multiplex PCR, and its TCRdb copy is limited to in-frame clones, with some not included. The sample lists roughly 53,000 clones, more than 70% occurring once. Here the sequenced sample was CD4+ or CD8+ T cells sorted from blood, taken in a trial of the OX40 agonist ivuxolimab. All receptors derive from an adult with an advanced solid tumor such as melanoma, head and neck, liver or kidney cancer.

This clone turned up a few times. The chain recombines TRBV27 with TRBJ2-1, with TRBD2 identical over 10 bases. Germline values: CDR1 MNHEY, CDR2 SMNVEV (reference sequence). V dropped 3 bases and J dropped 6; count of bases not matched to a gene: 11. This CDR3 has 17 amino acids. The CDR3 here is CASSLSQGLAESNEQFF. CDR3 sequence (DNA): TGTGCCAGCAGTTTGTCGCAAGGACTAGCGGAGAGCAATGAGCAGTTCTTC.

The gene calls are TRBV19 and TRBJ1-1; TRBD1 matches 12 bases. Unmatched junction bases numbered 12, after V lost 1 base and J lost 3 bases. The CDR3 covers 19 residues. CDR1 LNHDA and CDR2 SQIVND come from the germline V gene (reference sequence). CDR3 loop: CASSIGSGDRGLGDTEAFF. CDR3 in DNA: TGTGCCAGTAGTATAGGTTCAGGGGACAGGGGGCTTGGGGACACTGAAGCTTTCTTT.

CDR3 region: CASSYSMAQAETQYF. The CDR3 coding sequence is TGTGCCAGCAGTTACAGTATGGCACAGGCTGAGACCCAGTACTTC. The chain links TRBV6-6 to TRBJ2-5; perhaps TRBD1 as D (5 bases). CDR3 length: 15 residues. Germline V gene sequence: CDR1 MNHNY, CDR2 SVGAGI (reference sequence). V lost 2 bases and J lost 5, with 15 bases in between.

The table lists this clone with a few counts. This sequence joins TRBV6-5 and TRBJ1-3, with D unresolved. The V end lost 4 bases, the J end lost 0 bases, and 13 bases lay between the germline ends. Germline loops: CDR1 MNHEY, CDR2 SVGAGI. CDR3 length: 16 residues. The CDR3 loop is CASSFTGVRSGNTIYF. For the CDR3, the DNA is TGTGCCAGCAGTTTTACCGGGGTCCGCTCTGGAAACACCATATATTTT.

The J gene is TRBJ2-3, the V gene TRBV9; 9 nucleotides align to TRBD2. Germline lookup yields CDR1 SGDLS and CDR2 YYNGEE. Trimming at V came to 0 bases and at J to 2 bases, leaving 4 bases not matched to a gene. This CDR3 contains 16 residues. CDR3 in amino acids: CASSVVSGSPTDTQYF. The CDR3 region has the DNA TGTGCCAGCAGCGTAGTTAGCGGGAGTCCCACAGATACGCAGTATTTT.

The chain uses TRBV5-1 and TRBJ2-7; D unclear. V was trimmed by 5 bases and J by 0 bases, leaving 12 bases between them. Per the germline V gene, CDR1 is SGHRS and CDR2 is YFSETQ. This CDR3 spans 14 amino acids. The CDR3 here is CASRRQTSSYEQYF. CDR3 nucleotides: TGCGCCAGCAGGCGTCAAACAAGCTCCTACGAGCAGTACTTC.

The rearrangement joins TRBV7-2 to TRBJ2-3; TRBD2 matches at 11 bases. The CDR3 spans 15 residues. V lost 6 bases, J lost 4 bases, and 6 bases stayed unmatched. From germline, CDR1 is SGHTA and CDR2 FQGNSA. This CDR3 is CASSVGLAGADTQYF. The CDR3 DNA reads TGTGCCAGCAGTGTCGGACTAGCGGGCGCAGATACGCAGTATTTT.

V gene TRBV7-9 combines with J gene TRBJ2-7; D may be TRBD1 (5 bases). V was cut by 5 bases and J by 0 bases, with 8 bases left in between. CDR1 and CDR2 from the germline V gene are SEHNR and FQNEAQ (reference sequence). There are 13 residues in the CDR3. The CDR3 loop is CASSETVSYEQYF. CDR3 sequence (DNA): TGTGCCAGCAGCGAGACAGTCTCCTACGAGCAGTACTTC.

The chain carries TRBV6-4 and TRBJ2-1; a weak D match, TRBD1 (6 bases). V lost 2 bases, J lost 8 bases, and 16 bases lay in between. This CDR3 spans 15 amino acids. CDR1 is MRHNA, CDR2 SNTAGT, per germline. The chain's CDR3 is CASSDHFSGEHEQFF. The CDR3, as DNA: TGTGCCAGCAGTGACCACTTTTCAGGGGAGCATGAGCAGTTCTTC.

The CDR3 bases are TGTGCCAGCAGAAACGCCGGGACTAGCGGCTACGAGCAGTACTTC. Translation gives CASRNAGTSGYEQYF. This sequence joins TRBV6-1 and TRBJ2-7; TRBD2 matches 11 bases. From germline, CDR1 is MNHNS and CDR2 SASEGT. The CDR3 has 15 residues. The trim removed 6 bases at V and 3 bases at J, leaving 7 bases unmatched.

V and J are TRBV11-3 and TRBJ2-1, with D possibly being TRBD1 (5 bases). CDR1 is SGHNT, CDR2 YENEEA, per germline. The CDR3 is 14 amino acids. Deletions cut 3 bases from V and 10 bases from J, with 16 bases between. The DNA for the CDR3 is TGTGCCAGCAGCTTTACCCAGGGTACCGGGGAGCAGTTCTTC. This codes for CASSFTQGTGEQFF.

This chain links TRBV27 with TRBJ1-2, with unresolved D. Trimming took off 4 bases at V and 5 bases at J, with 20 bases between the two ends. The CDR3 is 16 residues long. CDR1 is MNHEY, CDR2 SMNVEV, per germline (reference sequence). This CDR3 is CASSSPSQSGGYGYTF. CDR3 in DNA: TGTGCCAGCAGTTCCCCGTCCCAGTCGGGTGGATATGGCTACACCTTC.

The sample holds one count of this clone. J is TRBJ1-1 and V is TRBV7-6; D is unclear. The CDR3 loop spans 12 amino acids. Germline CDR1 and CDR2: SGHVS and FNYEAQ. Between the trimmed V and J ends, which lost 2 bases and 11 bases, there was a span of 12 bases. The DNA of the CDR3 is TGTGCCAGCAGCTTAAGAGGAGAATCGGCTTTCTTT. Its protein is CASSLRGESAFF.

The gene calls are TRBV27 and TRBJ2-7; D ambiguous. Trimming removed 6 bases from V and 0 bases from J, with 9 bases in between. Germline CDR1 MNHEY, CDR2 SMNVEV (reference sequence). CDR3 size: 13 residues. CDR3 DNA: TGTGCCAGCAGCCAAGATAGCTCCTACGAGCAGTACTTC. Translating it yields CASSQDSSYEQYF.

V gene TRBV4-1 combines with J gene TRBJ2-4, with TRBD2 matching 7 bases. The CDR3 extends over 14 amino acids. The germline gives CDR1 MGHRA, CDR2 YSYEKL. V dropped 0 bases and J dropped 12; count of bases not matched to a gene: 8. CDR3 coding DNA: TGCGCCAGCAGCCAAGACGGTACCGGGGGGACTCAGTACTTC. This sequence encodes CASSQDGTGGTQYF.

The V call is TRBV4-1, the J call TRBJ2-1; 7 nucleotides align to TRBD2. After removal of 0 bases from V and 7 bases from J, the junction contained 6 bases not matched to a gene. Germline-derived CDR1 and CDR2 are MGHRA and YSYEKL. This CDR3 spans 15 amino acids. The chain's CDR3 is CASSQESGIINEQFF. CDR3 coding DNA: TGCGCCAGCAGCCAAGAAAGCGGGATTATAAATGAGCAGTTCTTC.

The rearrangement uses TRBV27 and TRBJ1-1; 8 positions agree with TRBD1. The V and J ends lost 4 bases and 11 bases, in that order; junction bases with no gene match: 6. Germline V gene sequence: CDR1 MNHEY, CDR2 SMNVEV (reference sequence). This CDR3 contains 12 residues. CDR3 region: CASSWTGQHAFF. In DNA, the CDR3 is TGTGCCAGCAGTTGGACAGGGCAACATGCTTTCTTT.

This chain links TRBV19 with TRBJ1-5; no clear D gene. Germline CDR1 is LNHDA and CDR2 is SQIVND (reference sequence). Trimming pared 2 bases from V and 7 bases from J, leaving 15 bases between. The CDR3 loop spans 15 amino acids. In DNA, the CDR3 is TGTGCCAGTAGTATATCATCGGGGTTGGGACAGCCCCAGCATTTT. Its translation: CASSISSGLGQPQHF. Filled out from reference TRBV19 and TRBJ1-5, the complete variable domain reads DGGITQSPKYLFRKEGQNVTLSCEQNLNHDAMYWYRQDPGQGLRLIYYSQIVNDFQKGDIAEGYSVSREKKESFPLTVTSAQKNPTAFYLCASSISSGLGQPQHFGDGTRLSIL.

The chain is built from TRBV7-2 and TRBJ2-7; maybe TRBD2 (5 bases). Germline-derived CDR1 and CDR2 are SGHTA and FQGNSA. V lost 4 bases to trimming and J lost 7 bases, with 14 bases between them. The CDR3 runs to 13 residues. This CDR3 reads CASSSDGRGEQYF. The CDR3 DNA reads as TGTGCCAGCAGCTCCGACGGGCGCGGGGAGCAGTACTTC.

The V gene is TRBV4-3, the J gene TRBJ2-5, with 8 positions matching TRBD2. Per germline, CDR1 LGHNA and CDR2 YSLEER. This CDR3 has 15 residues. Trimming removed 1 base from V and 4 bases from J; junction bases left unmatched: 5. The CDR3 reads CASSQARLAGETQYF. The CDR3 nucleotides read TGCGCCAGCAGCCAAGCCCGCCTAGCGGGAGAGACCCAGTACTTC.

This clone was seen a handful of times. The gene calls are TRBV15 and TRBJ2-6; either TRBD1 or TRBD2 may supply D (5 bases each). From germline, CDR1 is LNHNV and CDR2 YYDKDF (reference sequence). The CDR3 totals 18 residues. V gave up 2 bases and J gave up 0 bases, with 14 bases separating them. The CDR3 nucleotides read TGTGCCACCAGCAGACCCGGGACGCAATCCTCTGGGGCCAACGTCCTGACTTTC. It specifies CATSRPGTQSSGANVLTF.

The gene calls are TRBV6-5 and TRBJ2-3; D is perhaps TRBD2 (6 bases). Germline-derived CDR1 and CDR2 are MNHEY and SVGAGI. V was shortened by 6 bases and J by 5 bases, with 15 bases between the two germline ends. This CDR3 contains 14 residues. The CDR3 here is CASRAGSSRDTQYF. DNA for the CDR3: TGTGCCAGCAGGGCGGGGTCGTCCAGAGATACGCAGTATTTT.

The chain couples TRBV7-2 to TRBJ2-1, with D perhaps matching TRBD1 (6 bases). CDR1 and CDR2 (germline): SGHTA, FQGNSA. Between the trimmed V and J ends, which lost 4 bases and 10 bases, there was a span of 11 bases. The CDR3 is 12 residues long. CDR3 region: CASSSQGREQFF. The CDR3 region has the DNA TGTGCCAGCAGCTCGCAGGGGCGGGAGCAGTTCTTC.

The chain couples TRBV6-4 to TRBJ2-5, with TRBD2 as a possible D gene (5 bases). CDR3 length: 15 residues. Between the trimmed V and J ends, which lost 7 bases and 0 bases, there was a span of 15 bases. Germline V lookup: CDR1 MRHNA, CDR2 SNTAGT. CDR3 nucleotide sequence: TGTGCCAGCATGAAGCTCGAGCGGAACCAAGAGACCCAGTACTTC. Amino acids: CASMKLERNQETQYF.

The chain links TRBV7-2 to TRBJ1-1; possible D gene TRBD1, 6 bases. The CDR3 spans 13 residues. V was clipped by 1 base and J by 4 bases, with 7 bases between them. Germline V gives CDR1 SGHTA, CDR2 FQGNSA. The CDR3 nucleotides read TGTGCCAGCAGCTTAGACAGGGTCACTGAAGCTTTCTTT. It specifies CASSLDRVTEAFF.

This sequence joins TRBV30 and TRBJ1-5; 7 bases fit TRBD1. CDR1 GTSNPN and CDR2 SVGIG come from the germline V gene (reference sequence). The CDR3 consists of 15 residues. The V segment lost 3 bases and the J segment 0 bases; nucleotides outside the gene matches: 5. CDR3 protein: CAWSGGQHSNQPQHF. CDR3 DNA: TGTGCCTGGAGCGGGGGACAGCATAGCAATCAGCCCCAGCATTTT.